What follows are 9 T cell receptor beta chains derived from one specimen sequenced in a study of T cells in localized non-small cell lung cancer. The assay was immunoSEQ multiplex PCR, and TCRdb's table has in-frame clones only and misses some. The profile shows roughly 39,000 clones, about 87% of them singletons. This material consisted of peripheral blood, taken before any cancer treatment. All receptors come from a man aged 18 to 49 with stage I lung adenocarcinoma.

The chain carries TRBV5-4 and TRBJ2-3; possibly TRBD1 for D (6 bases). V lost 4 bases to trimming and J lost 2 bases, with 14 bases between them. Looked up from germline, CDR1 is SGHNT and CDR2 is YYREEE (reference sequence). The CDR3 has 15 residues. CDR3 DNA: TGTGCCAGCAGCCCAACCGGACAGAACACAGATACGCAGTATTTT. As protein: CASSPTGQNTDTQYF.

V usage is TRBV30 and J usage is TRBJ1-2; perhaps TRBD1 as D (6 bases). The length of the CDR3 is 14 residues. Trimming shortened V by 0 bases and J by 2 bases, and 10 bases separated the two germline ends. Germline assignment: CDR1 GTSNPN and CDR2 SVGIG (reference sequence). The CDR3 DNA sequence: TGTGCCTGGAGTGTAACAGGGCTAAACTATGGCTACACCTTC. Translation gives CAWSVTGLNYGYTF.

This chain joins TRBV19 and TRBJ2-3; D not resolved. The CDR3 extends over 13 amino acids. The V end lost 5 bases, the J end lost 2 bases, and 8 bases lay between the germline ends. The germline V gene encodes CDR1 LNHDA and CDR2 SQIVND (reference sequence). The CDR3 DNA reads TGTGCCAGTAGTGCGCGCATCACAGATACGCAGTATTTT. It yields the protein CASSARITDTQYF.

The J gene is TRBJ2-3, the V gene TRBV13; D unclear. Trimming pared 4 bases from V and 2 bases from J, leaving 13 bases between. The CDR3 length is 15 residues. Germline CDR1 is PRHDT and CDR2 is FYEKMQ (reference sequence). Here the CDR3 reads CASSSQLGLTDTQYF. The DNA of the CDR3 is TGTGCCAGCAGCTCGCAGTTGGGCCTCACAGATACGCAGTATTTT.

The rearrangement uses TRBV6-6 and TRBJ1-1; tentative D call: TRBD1 (6 bases). The germline V gene encodes CDR1 MNHNY and CDR2 SVGAGI (reference sequence). The V gene lost 5 bases and the J gene lost 2 bases, with 9 bases spanning the gap. CDR3 length: 13 residues. DNA for the CDR3: TGTGCCAGCAGTAAGGACAGTAACACTGAAGCTTTCTTT. Translating gives CASSKDSNTEAFF.

Concerning this clone itself: Sequence at one end of the junction differs from germline and may be a read error. The V and J genes are TRBV29-1 and TRBJ1-1; D might be TRBD1 (5 bases). The CDR3 is 13 residues long. From germline, CDR1 is SQVTM and CDR2 ANQGSEA. The chain's CDR3 is CGVDPGGATEAFF. In nucleotides, the CDR3 is TGCGGCGTCGACCCCGGCGGGGCCACTGAAGCTTTCTTT. The variable domain in full, completed from reference TRBV29-1 and TRBJ1-1, reads SAVISQKPSRDICQRGTSLTIQCQVDSQVTMMFWYRQQPGQSLTLIATANQGSEATYESGFVIDKFPISRPNLTFSTLTVSNMSPEDSSIYLCGVDPGGATEAFFGQGTRLTVV.

The chain uses TRBV6-5 and TRBJ1-4; D gene ambiguous. Germline V lookup: CDR1 MNHEY, CDR2 SVGAGI. V lost 7 bases, J lost 7 bases, and 4 bases lay in between. The CDR3 covers 10 residues. In DNA, the CDR3 is TGTGCCAGCAAGGCTGAAAAACTGTTTTTT. Protein: CASKAEKLFF.

The V gene is TRBV2, the J gene TRBJ1-4; D call uncertain. V was pared by 3 bases and J by 4 bases, with 9 bases between. The CDR3 consists of 14 residues. The germline CDR1 and CDR2 sequences are SNHLY and FYNNEI. In nucleotides, the CDR3 is TGTGCCAGCAGTGATGATCGGGGTAATGAAAAACTGTTTTTT. Protein: CASSDDRGNEKLFF.

The chain employs TRBV7-2 and TRBJ2-2; a possible D gene is TRBD2 (7 bases). This CDR3 has 17 amino acids. Germline loops: CDR1 SGHTA, CDR2 FQGNSA. The ends were cut back, 2 bases at V and 6 bases at J, with 19 bases in the middle. CDR3 region: CASSLRRGAIPPGELFF. The CDR3 region has the DNA TGTGCCAGCAGCTTAAGACGGGGGGCCATACCCCCCGGGGAGCTGTTTTTT.